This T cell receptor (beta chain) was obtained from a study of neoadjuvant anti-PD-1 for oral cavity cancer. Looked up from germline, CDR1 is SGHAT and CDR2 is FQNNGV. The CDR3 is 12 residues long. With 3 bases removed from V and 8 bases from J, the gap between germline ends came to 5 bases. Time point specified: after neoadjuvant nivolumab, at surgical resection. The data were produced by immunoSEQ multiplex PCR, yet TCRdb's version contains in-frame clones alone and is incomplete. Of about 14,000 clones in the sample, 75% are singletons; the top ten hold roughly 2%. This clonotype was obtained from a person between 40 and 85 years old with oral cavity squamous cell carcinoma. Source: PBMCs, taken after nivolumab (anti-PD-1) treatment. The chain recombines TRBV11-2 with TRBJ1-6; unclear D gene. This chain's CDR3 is CASSFSDSPLHF. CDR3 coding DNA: TGTGCCAGCAGCTTTTCTGATTCACCCCTCCACTTT.